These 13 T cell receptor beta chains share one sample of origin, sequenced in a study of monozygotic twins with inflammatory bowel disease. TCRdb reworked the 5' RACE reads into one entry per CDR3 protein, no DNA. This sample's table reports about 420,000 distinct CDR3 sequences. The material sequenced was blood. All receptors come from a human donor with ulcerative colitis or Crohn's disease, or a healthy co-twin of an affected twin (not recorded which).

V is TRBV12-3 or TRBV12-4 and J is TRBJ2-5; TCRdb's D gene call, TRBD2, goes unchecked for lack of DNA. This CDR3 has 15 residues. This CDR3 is CASSFLAGVDETQYF.

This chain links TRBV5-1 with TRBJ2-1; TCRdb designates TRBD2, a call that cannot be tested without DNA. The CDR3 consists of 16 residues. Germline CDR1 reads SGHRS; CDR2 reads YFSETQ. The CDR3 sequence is CASSSKLSGRVNEQFF.

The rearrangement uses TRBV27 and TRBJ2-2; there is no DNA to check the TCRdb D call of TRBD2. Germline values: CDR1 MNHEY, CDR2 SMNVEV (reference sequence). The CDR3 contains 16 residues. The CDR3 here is CASSFLRASNTGELFF.

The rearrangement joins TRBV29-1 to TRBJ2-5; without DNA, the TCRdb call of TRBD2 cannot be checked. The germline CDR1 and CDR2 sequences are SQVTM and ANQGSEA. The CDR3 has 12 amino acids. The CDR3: CSVIAGPETQYF.

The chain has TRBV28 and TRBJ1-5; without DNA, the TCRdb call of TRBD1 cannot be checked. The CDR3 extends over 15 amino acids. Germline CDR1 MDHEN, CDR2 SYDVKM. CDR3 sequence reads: CASSSGTSNYQPQHF.

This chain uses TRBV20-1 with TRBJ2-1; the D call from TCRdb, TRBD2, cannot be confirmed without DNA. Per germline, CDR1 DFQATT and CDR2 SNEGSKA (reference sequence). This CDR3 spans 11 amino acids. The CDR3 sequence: CSVLGQVEQFF.

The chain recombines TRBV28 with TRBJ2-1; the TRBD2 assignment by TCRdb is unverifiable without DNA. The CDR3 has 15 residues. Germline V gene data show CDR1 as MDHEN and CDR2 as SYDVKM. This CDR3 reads CASSFREGRVNEQFF.

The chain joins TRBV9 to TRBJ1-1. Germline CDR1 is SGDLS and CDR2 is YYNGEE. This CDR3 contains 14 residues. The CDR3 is CASSSGHRNTEAFF.

The CDR3: CASSPRGGEETQYF. This chain joins TRBV18 and TRBJ2-5; TCRdb names TRBD1, which stays unverified in the absence of DNA. The germline V gene has CDR1 KGHSH and CDR2 LQKENI. CDR3 length equals 14 residues.

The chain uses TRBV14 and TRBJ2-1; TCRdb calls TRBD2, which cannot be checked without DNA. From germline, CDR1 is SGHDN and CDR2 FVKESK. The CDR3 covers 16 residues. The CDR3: CASSPGELAGVDEQFF.

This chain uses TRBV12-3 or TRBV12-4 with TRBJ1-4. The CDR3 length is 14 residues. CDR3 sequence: CASRVSDLNGKLFF.

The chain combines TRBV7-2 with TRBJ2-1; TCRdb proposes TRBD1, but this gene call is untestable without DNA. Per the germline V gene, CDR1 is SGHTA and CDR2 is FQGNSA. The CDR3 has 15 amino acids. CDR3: CASSSAGVFGNEQFF.

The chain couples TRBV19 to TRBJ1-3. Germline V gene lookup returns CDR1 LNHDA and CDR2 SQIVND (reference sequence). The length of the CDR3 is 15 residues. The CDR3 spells CASSIGGRRGNTIYF. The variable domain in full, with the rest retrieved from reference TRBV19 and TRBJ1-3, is DGGITQSPKYLFRKEGQNVTLSCEQNLNHDAMYWYRQDPGQGLRLIYYSQIVNDFQKGDIAEGYSVSREKKESFPLTVTSAQKNPTAFYLCASSIGGRRGNTIYFGEGSWLTVV.